This T cell receptor beta chain appears in the sequencing data of a study of T-cell memory formation after mild COVID-19. With 2 bases removed from V and 5 bases from J, the gap between germline ends came to 4 bases. Germline V gene data show CDR1 as WSHSY and CDR2 as SAAADI. This CDR3 is built from 12 residues. A few counts support this clonotype. The antigen remains undetermined. The study, taken as a whole, reports: The authors did not confirm SARS-CoV-2 specificity of second-wave clones peaking day 37. Clones shrinking between day 15 and 85 showed a balanced CD4/CD8 split, and those that grew later tilted toward CD4+. In pre-infection memory, a portion of responding clones appeared, which suggested that cross-reactive memory joined.

TCRdb re-analysed the 5' RACE reads in MiXCR, keeping a single row per CDR3 protein. The sample contains fewer than 700,000 distinct CDR3 sequences, more than 15% of which appear only once. The sequence was collected from an adult woman who had mild COVID-19 (a few samples of this study predate the infection). Cell type and time point are not known. V usage is TRBV10-2 and J usage is TRBJ2-1; D remains unclear. Sequencing was done on a sample of PBMCs or a T cell subset sorted from them (not recorded which). The CDR3 loop is CASSELNNEQFF. The CDR3 coding sequence is TGCGCCAGCAGTGAGCTCAACAATGAGCAGTTCTTC.